This TCR beta chain comes out of a study of T-cell memory formation after mild COVID-19. Study-level points and caveats: Clones contracting over day 15 to 85 were CD4/CD8 balanced, with later expanders leaning CD4+. Nothing showed for sure that second-wave clones peaking on day 37 were SARS-CoV-2 specific.

The CDR3 contains 15 residues. V shed 0 bases, J shed 5 bases, and the junction held 7 bases outside the gene matches. Germline values: CDR1 DFQATT, CDR2 SNEGSKA (reference sequence). A single record per CDR3 protein comes from TCRdb applying MiXCR to the 5' RACE reads. This sample yields 400,000 to 550,000 distinct CDR3 sequences, of which roughly 25% are seen a single time; around an eighth belongs to the top ten. This clonotype came up a few times. Antigen: not known. This chain links TRBV20-1 with TRBJ2-5, with TRBD2 matching over 9 bases. The receptor comes from an adult woman who had mild COVID-19 (a few samples of this study predate the infection). Cell type and time point are not known. The specimen was PBMCs or a T cell subset sorted from them (not recorded which). The CDR3 DNA sequence: TGCAGTGCTAGAGATGGGTCTAGCGGGGAGGAGACCCAGTACTTC. It yields the protein CSARDGSSGEETQYF.